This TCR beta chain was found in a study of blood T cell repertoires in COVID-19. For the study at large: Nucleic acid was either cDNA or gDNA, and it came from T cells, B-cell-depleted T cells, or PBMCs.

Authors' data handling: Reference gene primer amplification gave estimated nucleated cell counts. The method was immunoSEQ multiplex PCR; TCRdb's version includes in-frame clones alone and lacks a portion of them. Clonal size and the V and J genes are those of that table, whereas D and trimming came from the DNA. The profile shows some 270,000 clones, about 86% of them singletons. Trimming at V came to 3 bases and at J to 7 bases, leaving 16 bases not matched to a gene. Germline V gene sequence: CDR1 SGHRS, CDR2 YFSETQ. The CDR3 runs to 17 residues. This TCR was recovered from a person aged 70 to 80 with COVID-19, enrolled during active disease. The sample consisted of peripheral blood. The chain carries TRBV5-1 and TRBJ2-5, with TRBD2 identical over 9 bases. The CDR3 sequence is CASSSGLALPRVRTQYF. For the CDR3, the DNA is TGCGCCAGCAGCTCGGGACTAGCACTTCCCCGGGTGAGGACCCAGTACTTC.